This T cell receptor beta chain derives from a study of T cells after yellow fever vaccination. Overall study: Libraries from low-cell-number fractions were prepared with the SMART-Seq v4 Ultra Low Input RNA kit.

CDR3 size: 14 residues. Template switching with 5'RACE generated the TCR cDNA and added a universal primer site and UMIs. TCRdb re-called the 5' RACE reads with MiXCR, one entry per CDR3 protein. Found here are 610,000 or so distinct CDR3 sequences, about 12% of them singletons; the top ten hold 14% to 15%. Regarding the study as a whole: Post-booster reappearance was seen for most primary-vaccination clones (roughly 96% CD4, about 88% CD8).

This clonotype came up a few times. Its antigen remains unidentified. This TCR derives from a man aged 30-40 years who received the YFV17D yellow fever vaccine. Material: PBMCs, obtained on the day of the yellow fever booster vaccination. The rearrangement uses TRBV21-1 and TRBJ2-1; the table's D call, TRBD2, has no DNA check behind it. TRBV21-1 represents a pseudogene. Here the CDR3 DNA reads TGTGCCAGCAGCAACCGGACTAGCGGCAATGAGCAGTTCTTC. As protein: CASSNRTSGNEQFF.